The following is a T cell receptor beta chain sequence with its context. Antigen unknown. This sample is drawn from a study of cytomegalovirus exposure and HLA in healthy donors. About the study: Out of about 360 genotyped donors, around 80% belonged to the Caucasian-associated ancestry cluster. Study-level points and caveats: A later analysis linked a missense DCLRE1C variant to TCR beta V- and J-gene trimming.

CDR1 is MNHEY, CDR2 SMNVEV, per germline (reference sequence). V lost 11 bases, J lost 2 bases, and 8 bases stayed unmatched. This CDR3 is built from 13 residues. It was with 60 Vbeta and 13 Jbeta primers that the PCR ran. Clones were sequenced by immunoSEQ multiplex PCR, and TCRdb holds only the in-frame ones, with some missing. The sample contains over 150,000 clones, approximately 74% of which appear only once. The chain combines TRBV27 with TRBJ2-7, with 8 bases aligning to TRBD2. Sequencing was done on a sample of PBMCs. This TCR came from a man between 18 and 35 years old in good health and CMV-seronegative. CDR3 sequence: CASGGGYPYEQYF. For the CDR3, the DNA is TGTGCCTCCGGGGGGGGGTACCCCTACGAGCAGTACTTC.